The 7 T cell receptor beta chains reported below all come from one sample, sequenced in a study of Ad26.COV2.S vaccination and SARS-CoV-2 variants. Measured with immunoSEQ multiplex PCR; TCRdb has only the in-frame clones, and not every one. The sample yields fewer than 400,000 clones, 75% to 90% seen once. The treatment: around 19 received Ad26.COV2.S at low or high dose, single or two shots; several received placebo; per-sample allocation not given. Sample collection was performed on day 63 after the first vaccine or placebo injection. The input for sequencing was peripheral blood, taken in a trial of Ad26.COV2.S vaccine versus placebo. Receptors were obtained from a person between 18 and 60 years old who received the Ad26.COV2.S COVID-19 vaccine or a placebo.

On this clone itself: Other DNA sequences in this specimen translate into the identical CDR3. This chain joins TRBV4-3 and TRBJ2-2; D uncertain. The CDR3 spans 16 residues. Trimming left V 1 base short and J 2 bases short, with 11 bases between. CDR1 and CDR2 (germline): LGHNA, YSLEER. The CDR3: CASSQGRLANTGELFF. The CDR3 nucleotides read TGCGCCAGCAGCCAAGGTCGGCTTGCCAACACCGGGGAGCTGTTTTTT.

The rearrangement links TRBV27 to TRBJ2-1; D remains unclear. V was pared by 0 bases and J by 7 bases, with 16 bases between. The CDR3 runs 16 residues. Looked up from germline, CDR1 is MNHEY and CDR2 is SMNVEV (reference sequence). The CDR3 region is CASSLSRSSLKNEQFF. CDR3 coding DNA: TGTGCCAGCAGTTTATCGAGAAGCAGCCTAAAAAATGAGCAGTTCTTC.

The V and J genes are TRBV9 and TRBJ2-7; D is possibly TRBD1 (5 bases). Trimming pared 0 bases from V and 6 bases from J, leaving 10 bases between. CDR1 SGDLS and CDR2 YYNGEE come from the germline V gene. This CDR3 has 13 residues. CDR3 sequence reads: CASSVGGQGEQYF. The CDR3 nucleotides read TGTGCCAGCAGCGTAGGGGGCCAGGGCGAGCAGTACTTC. Combining the CDR3 with reference TRBV9 and TRBJ2-7 gives the whole variable domain DSGVTQTPKHLITATGQRVTLRCSPRSGDLSVYWYQQSLDQGLQFLIQYYNGEERAKGNILERFSAQQFPDLHSELNLSSLELGDSALYFCASSVGGQGEQYFGPGTRLTVT.

The V call is TRBV15, the J call TRBJ2-3; D is undetermined. V was trimmed by 0 bases and J by 4 bases, leaving 8 bases between them. Germline V gene data show CDR1 as LNHNV and CDR2 as YYDKDF (reference sequence). The length of the CDR3 is 14 residues. The CDR3 here is CATSRETGPDTQYF. The CDR3 DNA sequence: TGTGCCACCAGCAGAGAAACCGGGCCAGATACGCAGTATTTT. Combining the CDR3 with reference TRBV15 and TRBJ2-3 gives the whole variable domain DAMVIQNPRYQVTQFGKPVTLSCSQTLNHNVMYWYQQKSSQAPKLLFHYYDKDFNNEADTPDNFQSRRPNTSFCFLDIRSPGLGDTAMYLCATSRETGPDTQYFGPGTRLTVL.

The chain carries TRBV4-2 and TRBJ2-1; the D gene is possibly TRBD2 (6 bases). Germline CDR1 reads LGHNA; CDR2 reads YNFKEQ. The CDR3 is 15 amino acids. Trimming pared 3 bases from V and 3 bases from J, leaving 12 bases between. CDR3: CASSHPGSLYNEQFF. The CDR3 DNA sequence: TGTGCCAGCAGCCATCCCGGGAGTCTCTACAATGAGCAGTTCTTC.

The rearrangement joins TRBV19 to TRBJ1-4, with 9 bases identical to TRBD1. CDR1 and CDR2 (germline): LNHDA, SQIVND (reference sequence). J was trimmed by 3 bases and V by 3 bases; bases with no gene match: 5. This CDR3 contains 16 residues. CDR3: CASSIGTGLANEKLFF. The CDR3 DNA reads as TGTGCCAGTAGTATTGGGACAGGGCTCGCTAATGAAAAACTGTTTTTT. Full variable domain (outside the CDR3, taken from reference TRBV19 and TRBJ1-4): DGGITQSPKYLFRKEGQNVTLSCEQNLNHDAMYWYRQDPGQGLRLIYYSQIVNDFQKGDIAEGYSVSREKKESFPLTVTSAQKNPTAFYLCASSIGTGLANEKLFFGSGTQLSVL.

This chain joins TRBV19 and TRBJ2-3; 7 bases fit TRBD1. The CDR3 length is 15 residues. Per the germline V gene, CDR1 is LNHDA and CDR2 is SQIVND (reference sequence). The ends lost 5 bases at V and 3 bases at J; junction bases unmatched: 8. The CDR3 protein is CASSAGQVITDTQYF. CDR3 coding DNA: TGTGCCAGTAGTGCCGGACAGGTTATTACAGATACGCAGTATTTT.